Each of the 23 T cell receptor beta chains below was sequenced from the same sample in a study of metastatic and nonmetastatic thyroid tumors. Through MiXCR, TCRdb re-clonotyped the PCR reads. The repertoire includes roughly 16,000 clones, around 25% of them detected once, and more than 9% sits in the top ten. Treatment of any kind had been given to no patient before thyroid surgery. The specimen was adjacent normal tissue. The origin of the receptors is a female donor with papillary thyroid cancer or a benign thyroid nodule (not recorded which). Some clones in this sample may be carry-over from other donors' samples.

The V and J genes are TRBV9 and TRBJ2-1; TRBD2 matches 8 bases. CDR1 SGDLS and CDR2 YYNGEE come from the germline V gene. The CDR3 spans 16 residues. V was pared by 4 bases and J by 5 bases, with 11 bases of the junction left unmatched. The CDR3 spells CASSSRTSTIHNEQFF. DNA of the CDR3: TGTGCCAGCAGCTCTAGGACTAGCACCATTCACAATGAGCAGTTCTTC.

V usage is TRBV7-9 and J usage is TRBJ1-2, with D possibly matching TRBD1 (5 bases). V was pared by 5 bases and J by 6 bases, with 13 bases between. The CDR3 contains 13 residues. Germline values: CDR1 SEHNR, CDR2 FQNEAQ (reference sequence). The chain's CDR3 is CASSRGRANGYTF. Here the CDR3 DNA reads TGTGCCAGCAGCCGGGGCAGGGCCAATGGCTACACCTTC.

J is TRBJ2-7 and V is TRBV7-8, with TRBD1 as a possible D gene (6 bases). Trimming took off 5 bases at V and 4 bases at J, with 15 bases between the two ends. CDR1 and CDR2 from the germline V gene are SGHVS and FQNEAQ. CDR3 size: 14 residues. The CDR3 DNA sequence: TGTGCCAGCAGCATCAGGGGTTTCGTGTACGAGCAGTACTTC. Protein product: CASSIRGFVYEQYF.

This clone was counted only a few times. The rearrangement uses TRBV27 and TRBJ2-1, with TRBD1 matching 10 bases. The junction had 11 bases not matched to a gene; V was cut back by 6 bases and J by 9 bases. The length of the CDR3 is 15 residues. Germline assignment: CDR1 MNHEY and CDR2 SMNVEV (reference sequence). CDR3 DNA sequence: TGTGCCAGCAGCGCAAGTGGGACAGGGGCGGGTGAGCAGTTCTTC. Amino acids: CASSASGTGAGEQFF.

There are a few counts of this clone. The genes are TRBV6-1 and TRBJ2-1; TRBD2 is a possible D gene (5 bases). V was shortened by 5 bases and J by 6 bases, with 14 bases between the two germline ends. Germline V gene data show CDR1 as MNHNS and CDR2 as SASEGT. CDR3 length: 14 residues. In DNA form, the CDR3 reads TGTGCCAGCAGTTCCGGGATCCACGGCAATGAGCAGTTCTTC. Translated, it gives CASSSGIHGNEQFF.

This chain joins TRBV12-3 or TRBV12-4 and TRBJ2-2; D uncertain. The CDR3 contains 12 residues. V gave up 3 bases and J gave up 4 bases, with 3 bases separating them. CDR3 coding DNA: TGTGCCAGCAGTTTCGGCACCGGGGAGCTGTTTTTT. Translating it yields CASSFGTGELFF.

In this sample, this clone turned up a few times. The rearrangement joins TRBV30 to TRBJ2-7, with D tentatively TRBD1 or TRBD2 (6 bases each). The germline V and J ends were trimmed by 0 bases and 7 bases, with 13 bases remaining between them. This CDR3 comprises 13 residues. Germline CDR1 reads GTSNPN; CDR2 reads SVGIG (reference sequence). CDR3 nucleotides: TGTGCCTGGAGTGTACACGGGGGCGGGGAGCAGTACTTC. Protein product: CAWSVHGGGEQYF.

This rearrangement joins TRBV7-2 to TRBJ2-3, with a tentative D call TRBD1 (5 bases). With 1 base removed from V and 7 bases from J, the gap between germline ends came to 12 bases. The CDR3 extends over 14 amino acids. Per the germline V gene, CDR1 is SGHTA and CDR2 is FQGNSA. CDR3 sequence reads: CASSLEQARYTQYF. As DNA, the CDR3 is TGTGCCAGCAGCTTAGAACAGGCCCGCTATACGCAGTATTTT.

This clone was observed at least ten times. The chain couples TRBV7-6 to TRBJ2-3, with D unclear. The CDR3 spans 13 residues. V gave up 2 bases and J gave up 1 base, with 4 bases separating them. CDR1 and CDR2 from the germline V gene are SGHVS and FNYEAQ. The CDR3 here is CASSLIRTDTQYF. For the CDR3, the DNA is TGTGCCAGCAGCTTAATACGCACAGATACGCAGTATTTT.

Worth noting for this clone: This clone may be a read error of a much larger clone one base away. This chain connects TRBV5-1 to TRBJ2-1, with 13 bases aligning to TRBD2. The germline V gene has CDR1 SGHRS and CDR2 YFSETQ. The trim removed 0 bases at V and 9 bases at J, leaving 3 bases unmatched. The CDR3 is 15 residues long. The DNA for the CDR3 is TGCGCCAGCAGCTTGGGACTAGCGGGAGGAACTGAGCAGTTCTTC. Residues: CASSLGLAGGTEQFF.

This clone was seen a handful of times. V and J are TRBV6-1 and TRBJ2-6; D gene unclear. The CDR3 is 13 amino acids. Trimming removed 3 bases from V and 4 bases from J, with 4 bases in between. CDR1 is MNHNS, CDR2 SASEGT, per germline. The CDR3 nucleotides read TGTGCCAGCAGTGACTTCGGGGCCAACGTCCTGACTTTC. Protein sequence: CASSDFGANVLTF.

This sequence joins TRBV12-3 or TRBV12-4 and TRBJ2-7, with TRBD1 matching 7 bases. This CDR3 spans 14 amino acids. The J segment lost 3 bases and the V segment lost 3 bases, leaving 5 bases of the junction unmatched. The CDR3 reads CASSFSQGVYEQYF. CDR3 DNA: TGTGCCAGCAGTTTTAGCCAGGGGGTCTACGAGCAGTACTTC.

The genes are TRBV5-6 and TRBJ2-7, with D perhaps matching TRBD1 (6 bases). There are 14 residues in the CDR3. Per the germline V gene, CDR1 is SGHDT and CDR2 is YYEEEE. The V and J ends lost 4 bases and 0 bases respectively, with 11 bases between them. The CDR3, as DNA: TGTGCCAGCAGCGCTCCGGGACACTCCTACGAGCAGTACTTC. As protein: CASSAPGHSYEQYF. Full variable domain (rest looked up from reference TRBV5-6 and TRBJ2-7): DAGVTQSPTHLIKTRGQQVTLRCSPKSGHDTVSWYQQALGQGPQFIFQYYEEEERQRGNFPDRFSGHQFPNYSSELNVNALLLGDSALYLCASSAPGHSYEQYFGPGTRLTVT.

The chain couples TRBV11-3 to TRBJ2-7, with 8 bases that match TRBD2. Trimming cost V 0 bases and J 2 bases; bases outside gene matches: 6. The CDR3 covers 16 residues. The germline CDR1 and CDR2 sequences are SGHNT and YENEEA. Here the CDR3 DNA reads TGTGCCAGCAGCTTAGATCCCCTAGCGGGCCCCTACGAGCAGTACTTC. Protein: CASSLDPLAGPYEQYF.

The V and J genes are TRBV2 and TRBJ2-7, with TRBD1 matching over 11 bases. J was trimmed by 6 bases and V by 11 bases; bases with no gene match: 18. This CDR3 has 16 residues. Germline CDR1 SNHLY, CDR2 FYNNEI. CDR3 sequence (DNA): TGTGCCGGACAGGGGGCGCCCGGAGTGAGACTCGGCGAGCAGTACTTC. It is translated as CAGQGAPGVRLGEQYF. The whole variable domain, remainder taken from reference TRBV2 and TRBJ2-7, is EPEVTQTPSHQVTQMGQEVILRCVPISNHLYFYWYRQILGQKVEFLVSFYNNEISEKSEIFDDQFSVERPDGSNFTLKIRSTKLEDSAMYFCAGQGAPGVRLGEQYFGPGTRLTVT.

This sequence joins TRBV27 and TRBJ2-5; D is possibly TRBD1 (5 bases). V shed 6 bases and J shed 4 bases, with 9 bases lying between them. CDR1 and CDR2 from the germline V gene are MNHEY and SMNVEV (reference sequence). CDR3 length equals 12 residues. This CDR3 reads CASRGVLETQYF. The CDR3 nucleotides are TGTGCCAGCAGAGGGGTATTAGAGACCCAGTACTTC.

This clone has a count of ten or more. The rearrangement joins TRBV6-6 to TRBJ2-1; the D gene is possibly TRBD2 (5 bases). V lost 3 bases to trimming and J lost 4 bases, with 10 bases between them. Germline CDR1 and CDR2: MNHNY and SVGAGI (reference sequence). There are 14 residues in the CDR3. The CDR3 loop is CASSYNGVYNEQFF. Written as DNA, the CDR3 is TGTGCCAGCAGTTATAACGGGGTTTACAATGAGCAGTTCTTC.

This clone was observed a few times. CDR3 region: CATSESGRETQYF. For the CDR3, the DNA is TGTGCCACCAGTGAGAGCGGGCGTGAGACCCAGTACTTC. V usage is TRBV24-1 and J usage is TRBJ2-5; D is perhaps TRBD2 (6 bases). Trimming stripped 4 bases from V and 5 bases from J, with 10 bases between. CDR3 size: 13 residues. Germline V lookup: CDR1 KGHDR, CDR2 SFDVKD.

The genes are TRBV7-8 and TRBJ2-3, with D possibly TRBD2 on 6 matching bases. Germline assignment: CDR1 SGHVS and CDR2 FQNEAQ. V lost 3 bases, J lost 5 bases, and 9 bases lay in between. The CDR3 covers 13 residues. CDR3 DNA: TGTGCCAGCAGCTTGCTAGCGATAGATACGCAGTATTTT. Its translation: CASSLLAIDTQYF.

This clone was observed a handful of times. The rearrangement joins TRBV11-1 to TRBJ2-3; no reliable D call. The CDR3 covers 16 residues. The germline CDR1 and CDR2 sequences are SGHAT and FQDESV (reference sequence). Trimming took off 1 base at V and 0 bases at J, with 11 bases between the two ends. The CDR3 loop is CASSLVVGGSTDTQYF. The CDR3 DNA reads as TGTGCCAGCAGCTTAGTCGTCGGTGGCAGCACAGATACGCAGTATTTT.

The chain has TRBV19 and TRBJ2-5; D perhaps matches TRBD2 (5 bases). The J call may be incorrect, as the DNA end agrees better with TRBJ2-1. Germline V gene lookup returns CDR1 LNHDA and CDR2 SQIVND (reference sequence). This CDR3 region has 12 residues. This CDR3 is CASSGGVGEQFF. For the CDR3, the DNA is TGTGCCAGTAGTGGAGGAGTAGGTGAGCAGTTCTTC.

This clone was observed a few times. This chain links TRBV6-1 with TRBJ1-2; 10 positions agree with TRBD1. CDR1 and CDR2 from the germline V gene are MNHNS and SASEGT. The length of the CDR3 is 13 residues. J gave up 7 bases and V 6 bases, and 5 bases lay outside the gene matches. CDR3 bases: TGTGCCAGCAGGGGACAGGGGCACTCTGGCTACACCTTC. Translating gives CASRGQGHSGYTF.

On this clone itself: Since the CDR3 does not end with the conserved phenylalanine or tryptophan, this likely comes from a read error. The limits of the CDR3 on the DNA are not certain, so only TCRdb's listed CDR3 is given. V usage is TRBV4-1 and J usage is TRBJ1-4. CDR1 MGHRA and CDR2 YSYEKL come from the germline V gene. The CDR3 length equals 13 residues, ends included. The CDR3 spells CASSRDQTEKIFL.